Below are 14 T cell receptor beta chains sequenced from a single sample in a study of CXCR3-negative and CXCR3-positive naive CD8 T cells. The method, 5' RACE with UMI labels, was used to prepare the TRB cDNA libraries. TCRdb reprocessed the 5' RACE reads, with one entry per CDR3 protein and no DNA. The sample features about 39,000 distinct CDR3 sequences, with roughly 8.4% in its top ten. Source material: memory CD8+ T cells from blood. The source of these receptors is a human donor in good health. Some clones in this sample may be carry-over from other donors' samples.

This sequence joins TRBV12-3 or TRBV12-4 and TRBJ2-1; the D call from TCRdb, TRBD1, cannot be confirmed without DNA. This CDR3 region has 15 residues. This chain's CDR3 is CASSSTGTMYNEQFF.

The chain has TRBV7-9 and TRBJ2-7; TCRdb's D gene call, TRBD1, goes unchecked for lack of DNA. In germline, CDR1 is SEHNR, CDR2 FQNEAQ (reference sequence). The CDR3 has 13 amino acids. Here the CDR3 reads CASSAPAGYEQYF. The full variable domain, its missing parts supplied by reference TRBV7-9 and TRBJ2-7, is DTGVSQNPRHKITKRGQNVTFRCDPISEHNRLYWYRQTLGQGPEFLTYFQNEAQLEKSRLLSDRFSAERPKGSFSTLEIQRTEQGDSAMYLCASSAPAGYEQYFGPGTRLTVT.

The genes are TRBV11-2 and TRBJ2-5; the TRBD2 assignment by TCRdb is unverifiable without DNA. In germline, CDR1 is SGHAT, CDR2 FQNNGV. The CDR3 extends over 20 amino acids. This CDR3 reads CASSLVSGTSGVKNQETQYF.

In terms of frequency, this clonotype is medium-sized. The J gene is TRBJ1-1, the V gene TRBV28. Germline V CDR1 and CDR2: MDHEN, SYDVKM. CDR3 length: 12 residues. CDR3 in amino acids: CASREDHTEAFF.

The rearrangement uses TRBV10-3 and TRBJ2-5; TCRdb reports TRBD1, a call that lacks DNA to check it against. This CDR3 is 14 amino acids long. Germline-derived CDR1 and CDR2 are ENHRY and SYGVKD. The CDR3 spells CAISPDRQKETQYF.

V and J are TRBV28 and TRBJ2-7; TCRdb calls TRBD1, which cannot be checked without DNA. There are 16 residues in the CDR3. CDR1 and CDR2 from the germline V gene are MDHEN and SYDVKM. The CDR3 loop is CASSGGQGWGQYEQYF.

This chain connects TRBV5-1 to TRBJ2-3. Germline CDR1 is SGHRS and CDR2 is YFSETQ. This CDR3 comprises 15 residues. The CDR3 sequence: CASSLEKTFGDTQYF.

The CDR3 sequence: CSGNRGQGRNEQFF. The gene calls are TRBV29-1 and TRBJ2-1; TCRdb calls TRBD1, which cannot be checked without DNA. Germline CDR1 and CDR2: SQVTM and ANQGSEA. The CDR3 has 14 amino acids.

This chain uses TRBV19 with TRBJ2-2; the TCRdb call, TRBD1, lacks DNA for checking. CDR3 length equals 15 residues. The V gene's germline CDR1 is LNHDA and CDR2 SQIVND (reference sequence). The CDR3 here is CASTPRGYNTGELFF.

The chain combines TRBV20-1 with TRBJ1-6; without DNA, the TCRdb call of TRBD1 cannot be checked. From germline, CDR1 is DFQATT and CDR2 SNEGSKA (reference sequence). This CDR3 has 16 residues. The CDR3 protein is CSAEDRGSFRDSPLHF.

This chain connects TRBV2 to TRBJ2-7. Germline V lookup: CDR1 SNHLY, CDR2 FYNNEI. The CDR3 runs 12 residues. This CDR3 is CASTEGTYEQYF. Filled out from reference TRBV2 and TRBJ2-7, the complete variable domain reads EPEVTQTPSHQVTQMGQEVILRCVPISNHLYFYWYRQILGQKVEFLVSFYNNEISEKSEIFDDQFSVERPDGSNFTLKIRSTKLEDSAMYFCASTEGTYEQYFGPGTRLTVT.

This rearrangement joins TRBV7-9 to TRBJ1-2; TCRdb indicates TRBD1, and absent DNA this call remains unverified. This CDR3 spans 13 amino acids. CDR1 and CDR2 from the germline V gene are SEHNR and FQNEAQ (reference sequence). The CDR3 sequence: CASSHRTELVLPF. The complete variable domain, with remaining parts taken from reference TRBV7-9 and TRBJ1-2, reads DTGVSQNPRHKITKRGQNVTFRCDPISEHNRLYWYRQTLGQGPEFLTYFQNEAQLEKSRLLSDRFSAERPKGSFSTLEIQRTEQGDSAMYLCASSHRTELVLPFGSGTRLTVV.

The V and J genes are TRBV7-2 and TRBJ1-1; there is no DNA to check the TCRdb D call of TRBD1. The CDR3 covers 14 residues. The germline gives CDR1 SGHTA, CDR2 FQGNSA. The CDR3 is CASSLDLGGIEAFF.

This chain joins TRBV25-1 and TRBJ2-5. CDR3 length: 13 residues. CDR1 is MGHDK and CDR2 is SYGVNS in the germline V gene. CDR3 residues: CASKDDYEETQYF.